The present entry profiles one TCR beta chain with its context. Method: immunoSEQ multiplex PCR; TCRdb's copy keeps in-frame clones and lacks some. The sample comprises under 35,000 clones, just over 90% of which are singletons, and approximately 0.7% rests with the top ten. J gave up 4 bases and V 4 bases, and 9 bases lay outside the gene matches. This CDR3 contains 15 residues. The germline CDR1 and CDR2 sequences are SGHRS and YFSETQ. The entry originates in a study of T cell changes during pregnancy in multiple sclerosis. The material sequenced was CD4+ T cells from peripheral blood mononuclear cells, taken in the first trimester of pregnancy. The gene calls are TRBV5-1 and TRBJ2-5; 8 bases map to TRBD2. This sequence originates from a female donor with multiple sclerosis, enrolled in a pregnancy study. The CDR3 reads CASSGTGTSLETQYF. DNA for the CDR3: TGCGCCAGCAGCGGGACCGGGACTAGTCTAGAGACCCAGTACTTC. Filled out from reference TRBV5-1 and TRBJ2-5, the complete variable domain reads KAGVTQTPRYLIKTRGQQVTLSCSPISGHRSVSWYQQTPGQGLQFLFEYFSETQRNKGNFPGRFSGRQFSNSRSEMNVSTLELGDSALYLCASSGTGTSLETQYFGPGTRLLVL.